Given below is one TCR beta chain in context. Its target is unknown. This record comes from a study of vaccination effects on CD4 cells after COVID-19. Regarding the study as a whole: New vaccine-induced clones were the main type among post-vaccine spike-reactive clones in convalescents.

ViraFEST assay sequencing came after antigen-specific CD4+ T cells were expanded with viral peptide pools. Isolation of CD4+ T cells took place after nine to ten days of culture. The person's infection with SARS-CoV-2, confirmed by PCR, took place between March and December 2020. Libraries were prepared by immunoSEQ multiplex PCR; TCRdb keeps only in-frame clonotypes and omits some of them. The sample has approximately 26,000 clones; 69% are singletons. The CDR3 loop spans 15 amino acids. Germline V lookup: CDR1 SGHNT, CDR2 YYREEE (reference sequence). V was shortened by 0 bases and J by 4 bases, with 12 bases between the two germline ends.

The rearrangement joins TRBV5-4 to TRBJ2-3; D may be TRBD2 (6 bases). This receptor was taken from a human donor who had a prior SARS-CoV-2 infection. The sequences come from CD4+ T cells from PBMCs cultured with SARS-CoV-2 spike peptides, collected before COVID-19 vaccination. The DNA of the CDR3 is TGTGCCAGCAGCTTGGCGCGGGGCTCTGCAGATACGCAGTATTTT. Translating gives CASSLARGSADTQYF.